This T cell receptor (beta chain) was captured in a study of radiation and T cells in renal cell carcinoma. Trimming took 2 bases from V and 5 from J; bases not matched to a gene: 2. CDR3 size: 14 residues. The germline V gene encodes CDR1 MNHEY and CDR2 SVGAGI. Time point specified: blood 2 weeks post-SBRT. Described treatment: 15 Gy SBRT to primary tumor, nephrectomy 4 weeks later. The patient's renal cell carcinoma had clear cell pathology. Clones were read by immunoSEQ multiplex PCR, and TCRdb kept only the in-frame ones, dropping some. The sample records around 120,000 clones, over 75% being singletons.

The TCR sequence derives from a woman aged 60-75 years with renal cell carcinoma. The rearrangement links TRBV6-5 to TRBJ2-5; TRBD1 agrees at 10 bases. The material was blood, obtained from a patient whose treatment included radiotherapy and nephrectomy. In DNA, the CDR3 is TGTGCCAGCAGTTACGGGACAGGGGTGGAGACCCAGTACTTC. It codes for CASSYGTGVETQYF.